This T cell receptor beta chain was identified during a study of T cells in Graves' hyperthyroidism and ophthalmopathy. About the research overall: Blood from the periphery was taken at initial diagnosis, before any treatment. Study-level points and caveats: Classification by a 13 V-J model distinguished ophthalmopathy from stable hyperthyroidism.

This clonotype was seen repeatedly, ten times or more. Its antigen remains unidentified. There were TCR beta CDR3 regions amplified from RNA transcripts. TCR CDR3 underwent first-round RT-PCR with the HTBI primer set. TCRdb ran MiXCR on the multiplex PCR reads and lists one entry per CDR3 protein. The table lists approximately 400,000 distinct CDR3 sequences, about 15% of them singletons. CDR1 is MNHNY and CDR2 is SVGAGI in the germline V gene (reference sequence). Trimming removed 0 bases at V and 4 bases at J, with 7 bases between. The CDR3 is made up of 14 amino acids. This TCR was recovered from a woman under 40 with Graves' hyperthyroidism. The rearrangement uses TRBV6-6 and TRBJ1-5; no firm D call. The specimen was blood. The CDR3 sequence: CASSYSQRNQPQHF. CDR3 nucleotide sequence: TGTGCCAGCAGTTACTCGCAGAGAAATCAGCCCCAGCATTTT.